This T cell receptor (beta chain) appears in the sequencing data of a study of shared T cell receptors in the human thymus. V lost 3 bases and J 5 bases, leaving 19 bases between the germline ends. Germline CDR1 and CDR2: GTSNPN and SVGIG (reference sequence). The CDR3 has 15 amino acids. Profiling relied on immunoSEQ multiplex PCR, and the TCRdb table lists in-frame clones only, not all of them. Of about 660,000 clones in the sample, approximately 88% were seen once. This sample also appeared in a second study, on human thymus T cells.

Sequencing was carried out using thymocytes. The TCR was taken from a boy younger than two with a congenital heart defect. The genes are TRBV30 and TRBJ2-5; D perhaps matches TRBD1 (6 bases). The CDR3 loop is CAWRASGTGKETQYF. CDR3 coding DNA: TGTGCCTGGAGGGCGAGCGGAACAGGGAAGGAGACCCAGTACTTC.